This entry is about one T cell receptor beta chain. The sample is drawn from a study of T cell changes during pregnancy in multiple sclerosis. V shed 6 bases, J shed 6 bases, and the junction held 11 bases outside the gene matches. From germline, CDR1 is WSHSY and CDR2 SAAADI. The CDR3 sequence is 15 residues long. Clones were sequenced by immunoSEQ multiplex PCR, and TCRdb holds only the in-frame ones, with some missing. The sample carries fewer than 100,000 clones, approximately 91% recorded once. The clonotype was recovered from a female donor with multiple sclerosis, enrolled in a pregnancy study. The V call is TRBV10-2, the J call TRBJ2-7; TRBD1 matches at 10 bases. Sample: peripheral blood, taken before pregnancy. CDR3 loop: CASSHRDRGLSEQYF. Here the CDR3 DNA reads TGCGCCAGCAGCCACCGGGACAGGGGTCTGAGCGAGCAGTACTTC.